This is a list of T cell receptor beta chains from one sample in a study of T cells after posttransplantation cyclophosphamide. The table came from immunoSEQ multiplex PCR; TCRdb's copy has only in-frame clones and leaves some out. Of about 7,800 clones listed, around 90% are singletons. Material: CD4+ T cells sorted from blood, obtained 1404 days after allogeneic stem cell transplant with posttransplant cyclophosphamide. The source of these receptors is a female patient between 50 and 59 years old who received an allogeneic stem cell transplant from a related donor, was CMV-positive, and had no GVHD. The T cells may partly be graft donor cells. The CDR3 runs from the conserved cysteine through the conserved F or W. The D gene is left open where the match is weak. Some rows have no size entry. The others give once, few or many, or a class for an expanded clone.

size	V	J	D	DNA	CDR3
.	TRBV6-5	TRBJ2-7	.	TGTGCCAGCAGTTACGATCACAACTCCTACGAGCAGTACTTC	CASSYDHNSYEQYF
.	TRBV7-2	TRBJ2-7	TRBD1	TGTGCCAGCAGCTTAAGCCCCTCCCCCAGGACAGGGGTAGGGGACGAGCAGTACTTC	CASSLSPSPRTGVGDEQYF
once	TRBV10-3	TRBJ2-1	TRBD2	TGTGCCATCAGTGATAGACCGGGACTAGCGGGAGGCAATGAGCAGTTCTTC	CAISDRPGLAGGNEQFF
once	TRBV11-3	TRBJ2-2	.	TGTGCCAGCAGCTTAGCGGCTAGCACCGGGGAGCTGTTTTTT	CASSLAASTGELFF
.	TRBV11-2	TRBJ2-3	TRBD2	TGTGCCAGCAGCTTACTAGCGGGGGATAGCACAGATACGCAGTATTTT	CASSLLAGDSTDTQYF
.	TRBV5-5	TRBJ2-7	.	TGTGCCAGCAGCCCTCGACAGTACGAGCAGTACTTC	CASSPRQYEQYF
.	TRBV5-1	TRBJ2-3	.	TGCGCCAGCAGCTTGGGGGGCGGCCGCACAGATACGCAGTATTTT	CASSLGGGRTDTQYF
.	TRBV7-2	TRBJ2-2	TRBD1	TGTGCCAGCAGCAGGGACAGTAGAACCGGGGAGCTGTTTTTT	CASSRDSRTGELFF
.	TRBV29-1	TRBJ2-1	TRBD2	TGCAGCGTTTCCGGGACTAGCGGATACAATGAGCAGTTCTTC	CSVSGTSGYNEQFF
.	TRBV29-1	TRBJ2-4	.	TGCAGCGTTGGCGATGGAAACATTCAGTACTTC	CSVGDGNIQYF
.	TRBV5-1	TRBJ1-2	.	TGCGCCAGCAGCTCCAGACAGGATGCATATGGCTACACCTTC	CASSSRQDAYGYTF
.	TRBV2	TRBJ1-1	TRBD1	TGTGCCACCGGACAGGGGCCGAGGACTGAAGCTTTCTTT	CATGQGPRTEAFF
.	TRBV2	TRBJ2-5	TRBD2	TGTGCCAGCAAAAAGGGTGAGCGGGAGGCCCAGTACTTC	CASKKGEREAQYF
.	TRBV19	TRBJ1-5	.	TGTGCCAGTAGTATAGCGGGAGAATTCTATCAGCCCCAGCATTTT	CASSIAGEFYQPQHF
.	TRBV7-8	TRBJ2-1	TRBD2	TGTGCCAGCCATGGGCTAGCGGGATTAGGAACATACAATGAGCAGTTCTTC	CASHGLAGLGTYNEQFF
.	TRBV7-9	TRBJ2-7	.	TGTGCCAGCAGCTTTTTGACAGGAGGCTACGAGCAGTACTTC	CASSFLTGGYEQYF
.	TRBV27	TRBJ2-3	.	TGTGCCAGCAGTTTACGCCTCCCGGGTTCAGATACGCAGTATTTT	CASSLRLPGSDTQYF
.	TRBV7-2	TRBJ2-7	.	TGTGCCAGCAGCTTTCAACTGGACACATCCTACGAGCAGTACTTC	CASSFQLDTSYEQYF
.	TRBV5-1	TRBJ1-4	TRBD1	TGCGCCAGCAGCTTGGGACAGGGTAGTGAAAAACTGTTTTTT	CASSLGQGSEKLFF
.	TRBV19	TRBJ2-2	.	TGTGCCAGTAGTATCTCGAGGAACACCGGGGAGCTGTTTTTT	CASSISRNTGELFF
.	TRBV19	TRBJ2-1	.	TGTGCCAGTAGTATAGATCGAATATGGAGGTCCTACAATGAGCAGTTCTTC	CASSIDRIWRSYNEQFF
.	TRBV5-6	TRBJ1-4	.	TGTGCCAGCAGCCCGGGGGGCAAAACTAATGAAAAACTGTTTTTT	CASSPGGKTNEKLFF
.	TRBV7-6	TRBJ1-1	.	TGTGCCAGCCTCAGGGATATGAACACTGAAGCTTTCTTT	CASLRDMNTEAFF
.	TRBV5-1	TRBJ2-3	TRBD1	TGCGCCAGCAGCTCAGGACAGGGGAGGGCCACAGATACGCAGTATTTT	CASSSGQGRATDTQYF
.	TRBV6-4	TRBJ2-3	TRBD2	TGTGCCAGCAGTTTGCGAGCGGGAGAGAGCACAGATACGCAGTATTTT	CASSLRAGESTDTQYF
.	TRBV30	TRBJ2-7	TRBD2	TGTGCCTGGAGGGCTGGACTAGCGGGAGTAAGCGAGCAGTACTTC	CAWRAGLAGVSEQYF
once	TRBV5-5	TRBJ1-5	TRBD1	TGTGCCAGCAGCCCGACAGGGCTCAATCAGCCCCAGCATTTT	CASSPTGLNQPQHF
.	TRBV5-4	TRBJ1-2	TRBD1	TGTGCCAGCAGCACTGGACAGGCCCTCTATGGCTACACCTTC	CASSTGQALYGYTF
.	TRBV7-9	TRBJ1-4	.	TGTGCCAGCAGCTTAGGGCAGACTAAAACTAATGAAAAACTGTTTTTT	CASSLGQTKTNEKLFF
.	TRBV18	TRBJ2-2	TRBD2	TGTGCCAGCTCACCTGAGCGGGAGGTCGGGGAGCTGTTTTTT	CASSPEREVGELFF
.	TRBV6-1	TRBJ2-3	TRBD1	TGTGCCAGCAGTGAAAGACCCCAGGCAGGGGGCGTAGATACGCAGTATTTT	CASSERPQAGGVDTQYF
few	TRBV5-4	TRBJ1-4	.	TGTGCCAGCAGCTTGGCTCAGGGTGAAAAACTGTTTTTT	CASSLAQGEKLFF